Below are 2 T cell receptor beta chains sequenced from a single sample in a study of T-cell memory formation after mild COVID-19. TCRdb analysed the 5' RACE reads with MiXCR anew, one entry per CDR3 protein. This table has 55,000 to 75,000 distinct CDR3 sequences, approximately 30% appearing once. The specimen sequenced was PBMCs or a T cell subset sorted from them (not recorded which). The receptors shown here come from a man aged 18 to 29 who had mild COVID-19 (a few samples of this study predate the infection). Cell type and time point are not known.

This clonotype was observed a handful of times. V and J are TRBV10-3 and TRBJ2-7, with D tentatively TRBD1 (5 bases). V dropped 4 bases and J dropped 3 bases, with 7 bases sitting between them. The CDR3 sequence is 12 residues long. Germline loops: CDR1 ENHRY, CDR2 SYGVKD. CDR3 amino acids: CAISGQNYEQYF. The DNA for the CDR3 is TGTGCCATCAGTGGACAGAACTACGAGCAGTACTTC.

This clonotype showed up just a few times. The V call is TRBV15, the J call TRBJ2-1; D unclear. There are 14 residues in the CDR3. V was shortened by 0 bases and J by 5 bases, with 8 bases between the two germline ends. Germline-derived CDR1 and CDR2 are LNHNV and YYDKDF (reference sequence). CDR3 DNA: TGTGCCACCAGCAGAGATCTGGCGGACAATGAGCAGTTCTTC. Translation gives CATSRDLADNEQFF.